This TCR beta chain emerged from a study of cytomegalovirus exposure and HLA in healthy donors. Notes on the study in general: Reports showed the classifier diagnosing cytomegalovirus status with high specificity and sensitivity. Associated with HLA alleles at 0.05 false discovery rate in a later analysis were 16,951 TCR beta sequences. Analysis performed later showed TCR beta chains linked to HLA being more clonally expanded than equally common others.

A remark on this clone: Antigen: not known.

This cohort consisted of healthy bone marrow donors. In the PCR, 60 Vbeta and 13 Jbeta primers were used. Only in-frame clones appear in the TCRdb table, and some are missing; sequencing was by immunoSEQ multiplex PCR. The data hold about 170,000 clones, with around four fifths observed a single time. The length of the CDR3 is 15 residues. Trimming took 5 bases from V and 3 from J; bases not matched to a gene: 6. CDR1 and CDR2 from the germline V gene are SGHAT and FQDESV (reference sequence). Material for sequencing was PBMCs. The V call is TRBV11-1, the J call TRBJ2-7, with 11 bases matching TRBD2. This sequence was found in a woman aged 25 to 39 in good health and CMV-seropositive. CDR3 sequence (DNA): TGTGCCAGCAGCCAACTAGCGGGAGATCTCTACGAGCAGTACTTC. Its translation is CASSQLAGDLYEQYF.